Included here is one TCR beta chain sequence, with context. Its antigen is not known. J gave up 6 bases and V 6 bases, and 11 bases lay outside the gene matches. The CDR3 runs to 15 residues. The germline V gene encodes CDR1 MDHEN and CDR2 SYDVKM. The record originates from a study of T cell responses to AZD1222 COVID-19 vaccine. Measured with immunoSEQ multiplex PCR; TCRdb has only the in-frame clones, and not every one. This table has more than 150,000 clones, more than 75% appearing once. Overall study findings and caveats: It should be noted that donors were predominantly white British and more often female, and clonal diversity was possibly underestimated. Increases in Spike-specific TCR breadth and depth were seen after two AZD1222 doses. All repertoire sampling was performed exclusively after the peak T cell response.

This sequence joins TRBV28 and TRBJ2-1; 7 bases fit TRBD1. The TCR comes from an adult who received the AZD1222 COVID-19 vaccine. This specimen was peripheral blood, taken 28 days after the second AZD1222 dose. This CDR3 reads CASSFQGGSTNEQFF. CDR3 nucleotides: TGTGCCAGCAGCTTCCAAGGGGGCAGTACCAATGAGCAGTTCTTC.